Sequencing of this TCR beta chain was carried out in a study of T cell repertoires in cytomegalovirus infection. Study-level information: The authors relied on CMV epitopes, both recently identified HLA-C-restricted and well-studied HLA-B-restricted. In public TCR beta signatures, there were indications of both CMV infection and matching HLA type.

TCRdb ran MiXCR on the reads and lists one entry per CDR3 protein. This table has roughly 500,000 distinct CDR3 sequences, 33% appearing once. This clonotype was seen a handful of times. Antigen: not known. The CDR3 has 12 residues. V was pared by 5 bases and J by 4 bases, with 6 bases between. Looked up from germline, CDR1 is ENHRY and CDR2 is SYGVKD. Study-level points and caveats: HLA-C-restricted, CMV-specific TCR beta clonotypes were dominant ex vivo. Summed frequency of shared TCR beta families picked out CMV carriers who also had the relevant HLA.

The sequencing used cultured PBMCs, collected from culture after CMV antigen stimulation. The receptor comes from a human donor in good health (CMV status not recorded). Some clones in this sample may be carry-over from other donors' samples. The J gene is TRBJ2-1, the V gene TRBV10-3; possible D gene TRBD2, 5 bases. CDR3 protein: CAISSGYNEQFF. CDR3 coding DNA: TGTGCCATCAGTAGCGGATACAATGAGCAGTTCTTC.